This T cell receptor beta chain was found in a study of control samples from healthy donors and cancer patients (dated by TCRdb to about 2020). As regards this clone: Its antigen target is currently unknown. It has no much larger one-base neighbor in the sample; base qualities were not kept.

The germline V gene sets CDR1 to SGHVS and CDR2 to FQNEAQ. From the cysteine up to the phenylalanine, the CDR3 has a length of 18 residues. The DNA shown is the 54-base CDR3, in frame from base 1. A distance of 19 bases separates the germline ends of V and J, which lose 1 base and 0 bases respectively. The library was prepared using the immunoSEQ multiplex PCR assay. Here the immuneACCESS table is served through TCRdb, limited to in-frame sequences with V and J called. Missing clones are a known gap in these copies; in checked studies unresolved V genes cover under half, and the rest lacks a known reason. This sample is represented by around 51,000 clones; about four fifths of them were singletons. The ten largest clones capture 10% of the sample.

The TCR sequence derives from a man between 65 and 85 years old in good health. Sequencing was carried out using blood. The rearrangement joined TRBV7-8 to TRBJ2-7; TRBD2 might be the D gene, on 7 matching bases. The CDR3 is CASSLESGGAGSSYEQYF. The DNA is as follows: TGTGCCAGCAGCTTAGAATCGGGGGGCGCGGGGTCCTCCTACGAGCAGTACTTC.